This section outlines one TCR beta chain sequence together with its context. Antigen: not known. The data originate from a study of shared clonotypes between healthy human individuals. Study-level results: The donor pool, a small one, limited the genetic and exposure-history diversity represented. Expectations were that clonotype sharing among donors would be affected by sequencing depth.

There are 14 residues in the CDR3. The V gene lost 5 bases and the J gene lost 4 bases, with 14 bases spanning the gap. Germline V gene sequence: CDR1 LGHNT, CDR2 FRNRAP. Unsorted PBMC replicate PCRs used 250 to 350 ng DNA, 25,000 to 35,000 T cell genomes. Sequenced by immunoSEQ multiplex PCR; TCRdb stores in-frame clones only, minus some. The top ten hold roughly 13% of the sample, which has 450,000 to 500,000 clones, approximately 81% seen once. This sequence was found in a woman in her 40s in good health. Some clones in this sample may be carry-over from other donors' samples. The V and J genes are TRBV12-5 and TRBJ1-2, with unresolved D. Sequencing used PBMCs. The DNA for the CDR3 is TGTGCTAGTGGTCCCCGCCGATTGGGCTATGGCTACACCTTC. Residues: CASGPRRLGYGYTF.